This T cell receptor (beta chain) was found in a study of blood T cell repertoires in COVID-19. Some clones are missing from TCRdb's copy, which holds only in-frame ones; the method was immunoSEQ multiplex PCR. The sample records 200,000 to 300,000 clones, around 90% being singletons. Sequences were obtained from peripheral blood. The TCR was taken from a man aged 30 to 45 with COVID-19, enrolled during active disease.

CDR3 protein: CASSSGLAGAGELFF. The CDR3 bases are TGTGCCAGCAGCTCAGGACTAGCGGGGGCCGGGGAGCTGTTTTTT. The chain links TRBV7-3 to TRBJ2-2; the match to TRBD2 covers 13 bases. CDR1 and CDR2 (germline): SGHTA, FQGTGA. The CDR3 covers 15 residues. Trimming at V came to 4 bases and at J to 6 bases, leaving 2 bases not matched to a gene.